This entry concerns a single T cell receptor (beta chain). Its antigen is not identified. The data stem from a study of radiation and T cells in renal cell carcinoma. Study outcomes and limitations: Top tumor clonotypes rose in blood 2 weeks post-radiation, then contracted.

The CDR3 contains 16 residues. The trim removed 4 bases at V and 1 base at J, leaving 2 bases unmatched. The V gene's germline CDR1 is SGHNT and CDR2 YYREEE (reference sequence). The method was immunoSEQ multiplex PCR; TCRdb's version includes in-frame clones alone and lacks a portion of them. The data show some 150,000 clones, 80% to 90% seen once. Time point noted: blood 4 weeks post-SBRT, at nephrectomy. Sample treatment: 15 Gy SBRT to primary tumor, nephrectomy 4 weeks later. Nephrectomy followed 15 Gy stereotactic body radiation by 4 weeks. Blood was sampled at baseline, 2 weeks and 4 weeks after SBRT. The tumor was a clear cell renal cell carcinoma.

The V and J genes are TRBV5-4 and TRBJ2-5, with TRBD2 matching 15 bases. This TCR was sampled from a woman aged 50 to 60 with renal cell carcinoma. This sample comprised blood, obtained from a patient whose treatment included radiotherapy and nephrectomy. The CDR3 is CASSQGLAGGQETQYF. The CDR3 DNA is TGTGCCAGCAGCCAGGGACTAGCGGGGGGCCAAGAGACCCAGTACTTC.